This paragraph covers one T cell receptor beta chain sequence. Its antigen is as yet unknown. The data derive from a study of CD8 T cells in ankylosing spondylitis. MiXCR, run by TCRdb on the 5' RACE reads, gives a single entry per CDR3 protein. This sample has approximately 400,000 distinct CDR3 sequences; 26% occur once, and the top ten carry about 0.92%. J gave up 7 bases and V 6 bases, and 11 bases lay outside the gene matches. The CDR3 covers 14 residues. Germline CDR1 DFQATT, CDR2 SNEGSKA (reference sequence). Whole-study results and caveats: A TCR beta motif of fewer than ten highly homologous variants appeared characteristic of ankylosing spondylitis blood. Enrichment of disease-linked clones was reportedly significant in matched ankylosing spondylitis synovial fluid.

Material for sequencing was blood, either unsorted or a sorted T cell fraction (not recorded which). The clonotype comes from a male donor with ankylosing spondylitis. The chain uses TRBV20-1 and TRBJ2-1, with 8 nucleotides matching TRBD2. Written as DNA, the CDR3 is TGCAGTGCCCTTCGAAGCGGGAGAACGAATGAGCAGTTCTTC. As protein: CSALRSGRTNEQFF.